This T cell receptor (beta chain) was recorded in a study of blood T cell repertoires in COVID-19. Study at large: Samples representing acute and convalescent COVID-19 were sourced from the United States, Italy and Spain. T cells, B-cell-depleted T cells, or PBMCs supplied cDNA or gDNA.

The participants were between roughly 18 and 89 years old and came from some 23 US areas. Clinical histories supplied by participants themselves formed the basis of cohort assignment. Trimming took 7 bases from V and 10 from J, leaving 17 bases between them. Germline-derived CDR1 and CDR2 are SNHLY and FYNNEI. This CDR3 contains 14 residues. Sequencing was performed with immunoSEQ multiplex PCR; in TCRdb, only in-frame clones are kept and a portion is missing. The table includes roughly 420,000 clones, approximately 90% detected once. The chain combines TRBV2 with TRBJ1-6; D gene uncertain. Source material: PBMCs or T cells enriched from blood (not recorded which). The TCR was taken from a young woman with acute COVID-19. In DNA, the CDR3 is TGTGCCAGCACCCCATTGGGAGGGCAATCACCCCTCCACTTT. Its translation: CASTPLGGQSPLHF. Complete variable domain (other parts from reference TRBV2 and TRBJ1-6): EPEVTQTPSHQVTQMGQEVILRCVPISNHLYFYWYRQILGQKVEFLVSFYNNEISEKSEIFDDQFSVERPDGSNFTLKIRSTKLEDSAMYFCASTPLGGQSPLHFGNGTRLTVT.